These T cell receptor beta chains were read from a single sample in a study of Ad26.COV2.S vaccination and SARS-CoV-2 variants. Assay used: immunoSEQ multiplex PCR; TCRdb lists only in-frame clones, some missing. There are a few hundred thousand clones in the sample; around nine tenths occur only once, and 1.9% lies in the top ten. This specimen was peripheral blood, taken in a trial of Ad26.COV2.S vaccine versus placebo. The receptors derive from a person between 18 and 60 years old who received the Ad26.COV2.S COVID-19 vaccine or a placebo. CDR3s include the opening cysteine and the closing phenylalanine or tryptophan. D genes are given only for firm matches. Some rows have no size entry. The others give once, few or many, or a class for an expanded clone.

clone_size: NA; v_call: TRBV5-6; d_call: NA; j_call: TRBJ2-7; cdr3_nt: TGTGCCAGCAGCTTGGCAGGCGGGCCCCCTGAGCAGTACTTC; cdr3_aa: CASSLAGGPPEQYF
clone_size: NA; v_call: TRBV5-6; d_call: NA; j_call: TRBJ2-5; cdr3_nt: TGTGCCAGCAGCTTGTACGCGGAAGAGACCCAGTACTTC; cdr3_aa: CASSLYAEETQYF
clone_size: NA; v_call: TRBV10-3; d_call: TRBD2; j_call: TRBJ2-1; cdr3_nt: TGTGCCATCAGTGGATTGTCAGGACTAGCTCTTAATGAGCAGTTCTTC; cdr3_aa: CAISGLSGLALNEQFF
clone_size: NA; v_call: TRBV28; d_call: NA; j_call: TRBJ1-2; cdr3_nt: TGTGCCAGCAGTGTAGGACAGCTACGTATTGGCTACACCTTC; cdr3_aa: CASSVGQLRIGYTF
clone_size: once; v_call: TRBV24-1; d_call: NA; j_call: TRBJ1-1; cdr3_nt: TGTGCCACCCGGGGGGGAGGGGACACTGAAGCTTTCTTT; cdr3_aa: CATRGGGDTEAFF
clone_size: NA; v_call: TRBV10-3; d_call: TRBD1; j_call: TRBJ2-2; cdr3_nt: TGTGCCATCAGTGTCGGGACAGGGGGTGCCGGGGAGCTGTTTTTT; cdr3_aa: CAISVGTGGAGELFF
clone_size: NA; v_call: TRBV28; d_call: NA; j_call: TRBJ1-2; cdr3_nt: TGTGCCAGCAGTACGGGACGGTATGGCTACACCTTC; cdr3_aa: CASSTGRYGYTF
clone_size: NA; v_call: TRBV10-1; d_call: TRBD1; j_call: TRBJ1-6; cdr3_nt: TGCGCCAGCAGTGCAGGGACAGGGAATTCACCCCTCCACTTT; cdr3_aa: CASSAGTGNSPLHF
clone_size: NA; v_call: TRBV28; d_call: NA; j_call: TRBJ1-2; cdr3_nt: TGTGCCAGCAGTAGCCCCCGGAGGGCCTTTGACAATGGCTACACCTTC; cdr3_aa: CASSSPRRAFDNGYTF
clone_size: NA; v_call: TRBV7-3; d_call: NA; j_call: TRBJ2-5; cdr3_nt: TGTGCCAGCAGCTTAGAACCCAGGGTAGGCGAGACCCAGTACTTC; cdr3_aa: CASSLEPRVGETQYF
clone_size: NA; v_call: TRBV28; d_call: NA; j_call: TRBJ2-7; cdr3_nt: TGTGCCAGCAGTCCGGGACCCAGCAGCGAGCAGTACTTC; cdr3_aa: CASSPGPSSEQYF
clone_size: NA; v_call: TRBV6-5; d_call: TRBD1; j_call: TRBJ1-6; cdr3_nt: TGTGCCAGCAGTTCAGGGGGCGCGGGTTCACCCCTCCACTTT; cdr3_aa: CASSSGGAGSPLHF
clone_size: NA; v_call: TRBV2; d_call: NA; j_call: TRBJ1-5; cdr3_nt: TGTGCCAGCAGTGCCGACACGAATCAGCCCCAGCATTTT; cdr3_aa: CASSADTNQPQHF
clone_size: NA; v_call: TRBV28; d_call: NA; j_call: TRBJ1-1; cdr3_nt: TGTGCCAGCAGTTCAGTGGTCCGGTCGGAGAACACTGAAGCTTTCTTT; cdr3_aa: CASSSVVRSENTEAFF
clone_size: NA; v_call: TRBV2; d_call: NA; j_call: TRBJ2-3; cdr3_nt: TGTGCCAGCAGTGACAGAACTAGCACAGATACGCAGTATTTT; cdr3_aa: CASSDRTSTDTQYF
clone_size: once; v_call: TRBV11-3; d_call: NA; j_call: TRBJ1-1; cdr3_nt: TGTGCCAGCAGCCCAGCCACTGAAGCTTTCTTT; cdr3_aa: CASSPATEAFF
clone_size: NA; v_call: TRBV11-3; d_call: NA; j_call: TRBJ2-7; cdr3_nt: TGTGCCAGCAGCCCCCGACAGAACTACGAGCAGTACTTC; cdr3_aa: CASSPRQNYEQYF
clone_size: NA; v_call: TRBV30; d_call: NA; j_call: TRBJ2-3; cdr3_nt: TGTGCCTGGAGTAACAACCTAGCGACTGATACGCAGTATTTT; cdr3_aa: CAWSNNLATDTQYF
clone_size: once; v_call: TRBV11-2; d_call: NA; j_call: TRBJ2-1; cdr3_nt: TGTGCCAGCAGCTTAGGGTGGGGATCCTACAATGAGCAGTTCTTC; cdr3_aa: CASSLGWGSYNEQFF
clone_size: NA; v_call: TRBV4-3; d_call: NA; j_call: TRBJ1-4; cdr3_nt: TGCGCCAGCAGCCAGGCGGCAGGTCCTAATGAAAAACTGTTTTTT; cdr3_aa: CASSQAAGPNEKLFF
clone_size: NA; v_call: TRBV5-8; d_call: TRBD2; j_call: TRBJ2-1; cdr3_nt: TGTGCCAGCAGCTTGGAGACTAGCGTCTTGGATGAGCAGTTCTTC; cdr3_aa: CASSLETSVLDEQFF
clone_size: NA; v_call: TRBV27; d_call: NA; j_call: TRBJ2-7; cdr3_nt: TGTGCCAGCAGTTTCCTAGGGGGCGAGCAGTACTTC; cdr3_aa: CASSFLGGEQYF
clone_size: NA; v_call: TRBV4-2; d_call: TRBD2; j_call: TRBJ2-3; cdr3_nt: TGTGCCAGCAGCCAAGTCAGTAGCGGGGGGCGAGATACGCAGTATTTT; cdr3_aa: CASSQVSSGGRDTQYF
clone_size: NA; v_call: TRBV5-6; d_call: TRBD1; j_call: TRBJ2-1; cdr3_nt: TGTGCCAGCAGCTCTCCGGGACAGGGGAATGAGCAGTTCTTC; cdr3_aa: CASSSPGQGNEQFF
clone_size: few; v_call: TRBV4-3; d_call: NA; j_call: TRBJ2-7; cdr3_nt: TGCGCCAGCAGCCAAGATCTAACCTACGAGCAGTACTTC; cdr3_aa: CASSQDLTYEQYF
clone_size: NA; v_call: TRBV27; d_call: NA; j_call: TRBJ1-5; cdr3_nt: TGTGCCAGCAGTTTTGGGAGAGGCAATCAGCCCCAGCATTTT; cdr3_aa: CASSFGRGNQPQHF
clone_size: NA; v_call: TRBV19; d_call: TRBD1; j_call: TRBJ2-5; cdr3_nt: TGTGCCACTCTCCCTCCGGGACAGCAGCAAGAGACCCAGTACTTC; cdr3_aa: CATLPPGQQQETQYF
clone_size: many; v_call: TRBV2; d_call: TRBD1; j_call: TRBJ2-2; cdr3_nt: TGTGCCAGCAGTATACAGGGGGCCAAGAACACCGGGGAGCTGTTTTTT; cdr3_aa: CASSIQGAKNTGELFF
clone_size: NA; v_call: TRBV6-5; d_call: TRBD1; j_call: TRBJ1-6; cdr3_nt: TGTGCCAGCAGTCGGACGACAGGGGGCAATTCACCCCTCCACTTT; cdr3_aa: CASSRTTGGNSPLHF